This TCR beta chain was sequenced during a study of T cells after yellow fever vaccination. Study-wide points: The bulk population could contribute abundant contaminating clonotypes to FACS-sorted repertoires. A weaker secondary response peaked on day 5, the primary on day 15. Most primary-vaccination clones recurred post-booster (just under 98% CD4, about 90% CD8). Overall, a small share of clonotypes was seen in both CD4 and CD8 compartments.

TCRdb reanalysed the 5' RACE reads using MiXCR and keeps one entry per CDR3 protein. The sample has around 320,000 distinct CDR3 sequences; around a tenth are singletons. The V and J ends lost 7 bases and 4 bases, in that order; junction bases with no gene match: 8. CDR1 and CDR2 (germline): SGHDT, YYEEEE. This CDR3 has 14 residues. The sample holds a few counts of this clonotype. Its matching antigen is unknown. The sample here was CD4+ T cells sorted from PBMCs, taken 45 days after the yellow fever booster vaccination. This receptor was obtained from a man aged 18 to 30 who received the YFV17D yellow fever vaccine. The genes are TRBV5-6 and TRBJ1-2; 9 bases match TRBD1. The DNA of the CDR3 is TGTGCCAGCTACAGGGGGCGCGGGGTCTATGGCTACACCTTC. This gives the protein CASYRGRGVYGYTF.